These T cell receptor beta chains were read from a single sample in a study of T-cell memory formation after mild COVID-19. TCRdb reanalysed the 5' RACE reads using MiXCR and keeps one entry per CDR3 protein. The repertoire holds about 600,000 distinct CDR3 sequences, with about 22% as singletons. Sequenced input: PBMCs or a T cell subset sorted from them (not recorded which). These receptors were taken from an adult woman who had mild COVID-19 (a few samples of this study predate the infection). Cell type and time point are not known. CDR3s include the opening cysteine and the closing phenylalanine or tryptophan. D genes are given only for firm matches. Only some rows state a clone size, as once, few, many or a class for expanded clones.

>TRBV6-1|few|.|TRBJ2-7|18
TGTGCCAGCAGTGAAGAGAGGGGGGCAGCTATCGGAGCCTACGAGCAGTACTTC
CASSEERGAAIGAYEQYF
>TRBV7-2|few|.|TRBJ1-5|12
TGTGCCAGCAGCTCCCTAGGTCAGCCCCAGCATTTT
CASSSLGQPQHF
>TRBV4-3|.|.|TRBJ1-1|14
TGCGCCAGCAGCCAAGAGCTGACAGGCACTGAAGCTTTCTTT
CASSQELTGTEAFF
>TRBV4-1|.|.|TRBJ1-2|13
TGCGCCAGCAGCCAGAGGGATTACTATGGCTACACCTTC
CASSQRDYYGYTF
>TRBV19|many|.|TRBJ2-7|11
TGTGCCAGTAGTGGAGGCCACGAGCAGTACTTC
CASSGGHEQYF
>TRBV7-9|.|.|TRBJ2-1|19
TGTGCCAGCAGCTTAACCGAGCTTGTTGGTGCGGGTAGGGACAATGAGCAGTTCTTC
CASSLTELVGAGRDNEQFF
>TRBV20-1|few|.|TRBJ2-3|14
TGCAGTGCTAGAGTGTCCGCTAGCACAGATACGCAGTATTTT
CSARVSASTDTQYF
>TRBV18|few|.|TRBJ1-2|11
TGTGCCAGCTCACCCGTACGGAACTACACCTTC
CASSPVRNYTF
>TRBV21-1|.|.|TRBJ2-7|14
TGTGCCAGCAGCAAAGGCGGAGAGTCCTACGAGCAGTACTTC
CASSKGGESYEQYF
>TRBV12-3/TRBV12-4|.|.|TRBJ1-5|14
TGTGCCAGCAAGGTTTCGGGAATTAATCAGCCCCAGCATTTT
CASKVSGINQPQHF
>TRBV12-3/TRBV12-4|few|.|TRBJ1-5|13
TGTGCCAGCAGCCCCGGTGTAAATCAGCCCCAGCATTTT
CASSPGVNQPQHF
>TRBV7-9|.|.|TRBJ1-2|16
TGTGCCAGCAGCTTAGCGAGCGGGGACTGGCCGTATGGCTACACCTTC
CASSLASGDWPYGYTF
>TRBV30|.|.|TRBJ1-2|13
TGTGCCTGGAGATATGGCGGAAACTATGGCTACACCTTC
CAWRYGGNYGYTF
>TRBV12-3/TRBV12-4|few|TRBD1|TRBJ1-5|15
TGTGCCAGCACCGAACAGGGGATGAGCAATCAGCCCCAGCATTTT
CASTEQGMSNQPQHF
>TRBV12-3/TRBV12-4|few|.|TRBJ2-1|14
TGTGCCAGCAGTTTAGTGGGGGTAGAGTATGAGCAGTTCTTC
CASSLVGVEYEQFF
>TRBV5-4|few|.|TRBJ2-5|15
TGTGCCGGAGGGGATGGTGCAGCCCTACAAGAGACCCAGTACTTC
CAGGDGAALQETQYF
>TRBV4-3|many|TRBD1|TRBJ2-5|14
TGCGCCAGCAGCTCACACAGGGGCACGGAGACCCAGTACTTC
CASSSHRGTETQYF
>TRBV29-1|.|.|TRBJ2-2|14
TGCAGCGTTGACTCTCGGTACAACACCGGGGAGCTGTTTTTT
CSVDSRYNTGELFF
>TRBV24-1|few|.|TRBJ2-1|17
TGTGCCACCAGTGACCCTAAGACAGACCGGGTGTACAATGAGCAGTTCTTC
CATSDPKTDRVYNEQFF
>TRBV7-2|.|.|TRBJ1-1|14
TGTGCCAGCAGCTTAGGAACGGGGGGGCCTGAAGCTTTCTTT
CASSLGTGGPEAFF
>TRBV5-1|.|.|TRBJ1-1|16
TGCGCCAGCAGCTTTACAGGGTTGCAGCAGAACACTGAAGCTTTCTTT
CASSFTGLQQNTEAFF
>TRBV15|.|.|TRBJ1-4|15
TGTGCCACCAGCACGACGCGATCGACTTATGAAAAACTGTTTTTT
CATSTTRSTYEKLFF
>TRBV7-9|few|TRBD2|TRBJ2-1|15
TGTGCCAGCAGCTCCCCGGGGGGATCCTACAATGAGCAGTTCTTC
CASSSPGGSYNEQFF
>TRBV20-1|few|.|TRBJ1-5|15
TGCAGTGCTAGAGATCTCTCGGCAGGCCTTCGGCCCCAGCATTTT
CSARDLSAGLRPQHF
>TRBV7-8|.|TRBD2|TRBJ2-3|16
TGTGCCAGCAGCTACGAGGCGGGAGATGGGACAGATACGCAGTATTTT
CASSYEAGDGTDTQYF
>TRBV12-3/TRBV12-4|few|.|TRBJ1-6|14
TGTGCCAGCCGCGTTCAGAGGAAAAATTCACCCCTCCACTTT
CASRVQRKNSPLHF
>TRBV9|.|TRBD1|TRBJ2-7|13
TGTGCCAGCAGCGCCCCGGGACAGGGGAGGCAAAACTTC
CASSAPGQGRQNF
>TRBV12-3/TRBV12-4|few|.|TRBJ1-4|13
TGTGCCAGCAGTTCCGGGGCTCCGGAAAAACTGTTTTTT
CASSSGAPEKLFF
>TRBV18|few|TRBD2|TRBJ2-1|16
TGTGCCAGCTCACCAAAACTAGCGGGGGCCCACAATGAGCAGTTCTTC
CASSPKLAGAHNEQFF
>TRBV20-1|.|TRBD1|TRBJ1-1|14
TGCAGTGCTCCTATTACAGGGGTGAACACTGAAGCTTTCTTT
CSAPITGVNTEAFF
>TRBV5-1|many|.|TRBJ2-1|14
TGCGCCAGCAGCTTGAATCGCGCGGGGAATGAGCAGTTCTTC
CASSLNRAGNEQFF
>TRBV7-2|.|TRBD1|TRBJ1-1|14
TGTGCCAGCAGCTTAGTGGTACAGGGGCAAGAAGCTTTCTTT
CASSLVVQGQEAFF
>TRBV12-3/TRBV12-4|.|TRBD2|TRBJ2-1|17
TGTGCCAGCAGCCCCGTAGCGGGAGTGATGGCTACACCCGAGCAGTTCTTC
CASSPVAGVMATPEQFF
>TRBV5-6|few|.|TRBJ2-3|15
TGTGCCAGCAGCTTGGAGAAGGGGTTCACAGATACGCAGTATTTT
CASSLEKGFTDTQYF
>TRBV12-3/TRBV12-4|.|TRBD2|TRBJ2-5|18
TGTGCCAGCAGTTGGGGGGGACCGGGACTAGCGGGACAAGAGACCCAGTACTTC
CASSWGGPGLAGQETQYF
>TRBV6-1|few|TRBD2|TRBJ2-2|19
TGTGCCAGCAGTGAAAGGGGCCGCCGGACTAGCGGGTCGACCGGGGAGCTGTTTTTT
CASSERGRRTSGSTGELFF
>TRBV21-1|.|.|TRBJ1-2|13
TGTGCCAGCTCAGGACCGGCCAACTATGGCTACACCTTC
CASSGPANYGYTF
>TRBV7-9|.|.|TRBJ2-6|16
TGTGCCAGCAGCGTCGCGGAGGACTCTGGGGCCAACGTCCTGACTTTC
CASSVAEDSGANVLTF
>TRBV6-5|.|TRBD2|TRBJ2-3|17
TGTGCCAGCAGGATTTACCCCCGGGGGGGAAGCACAGATACGCAGTATTTT
CASRIYPRGGSTDTQYF
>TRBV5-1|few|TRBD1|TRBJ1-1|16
TGCGCCAGCAGCGAAGTGTACGGGACAGGAGACACTGAAGCTTTCTTT
CASSEVYGTGDTEAFF
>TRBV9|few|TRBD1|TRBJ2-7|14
TGTGCCAGCAGCTCTCGGACAGGCAACTACGAGCAGTACTTC
CASSSRTGNYEQYF
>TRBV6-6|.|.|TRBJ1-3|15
TGTGCCAGCAGTTCCTACAGTGACTCTGGAAACACCATATATTTT
CASSSYSDSGNTIYF
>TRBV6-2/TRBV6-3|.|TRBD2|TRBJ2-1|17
TGTGCCAGCAAATCCGGGGGGGGCTCTAGGTCCTACAATGAGCAGTTCTTC
CASKSGGGSRSYNEQFF
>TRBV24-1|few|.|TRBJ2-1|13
TGTGCCACCAGTGATTTCGTGCGCAATGAGCAGTTCTTC
CATSDFVRNEQFF
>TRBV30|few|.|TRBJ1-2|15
TGTGCCTGGAGTGCCCGGTCGGGACACCGCTATGGCTACACCTTC
CAWSARSGHRYGYTF
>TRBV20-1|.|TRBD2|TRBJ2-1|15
TGCAGTGCTAGAACGGGAGGGAATTCCTACAATGAGCAGTTCTTC
CSARTGGNSYNEQFF
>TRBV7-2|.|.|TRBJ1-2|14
TGTGCCAGCAGCCACACCCAGGGTTTGAGGGGCTACACCTTC
CASSHTQGLRGYTF
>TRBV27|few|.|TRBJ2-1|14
TGTGCCAGCAGTTCAACGGGGCCCTACAATGAGCAGTTCTTC
CASSSTGPYNEQFF
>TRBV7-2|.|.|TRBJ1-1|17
TGTGCCAGCAGCTTACGAGGTTTCAGCTACATGAACACTGAAGCTTTCTTT
CASSLRGFSYMNTEAFF
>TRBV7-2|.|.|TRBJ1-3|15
TGTGCCAGCAGCTTAGCCACGGGCGCGGGAAACACCATATATTTT
CASSLATGAGNTIYF
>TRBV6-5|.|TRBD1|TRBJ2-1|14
TGTGCCAGCAGTTTCGGGACAGGGTTTTATGAGCAGTTCTTC
CASSFGTGFYEQFF
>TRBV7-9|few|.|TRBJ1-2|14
TGTGCCAGCAGCTTACACGGGAGGGCTAGTGGCTACACCTTC
CASSLHGRASGYTF
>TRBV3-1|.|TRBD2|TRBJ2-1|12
TGTGCCAGCAGCCAGGGACTAGCGGGCTCGTTCTTC
CASSQGLAGSFF